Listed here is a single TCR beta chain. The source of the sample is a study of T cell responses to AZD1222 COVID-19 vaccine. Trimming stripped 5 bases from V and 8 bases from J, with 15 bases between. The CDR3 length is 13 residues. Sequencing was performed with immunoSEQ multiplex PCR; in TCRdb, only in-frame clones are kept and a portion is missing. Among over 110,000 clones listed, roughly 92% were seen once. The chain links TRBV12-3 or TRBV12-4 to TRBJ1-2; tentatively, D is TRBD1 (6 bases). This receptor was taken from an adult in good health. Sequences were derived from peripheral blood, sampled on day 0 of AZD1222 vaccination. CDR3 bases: TGTGCCAGCAGTCCCAGACAGGTCTGGGGCTACACCTTC. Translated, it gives CASSPRQVWGYTF.